The T cell receptor (beta chain) described here comes from a study of memory CD4+ T cells and cytomegalovirus serostatus. Study at large: Donors were healthy Belgian adults, 9 or 10 CMV seropositive and approximately 25 seronegative. Findings and caveats of the study: CD4+ memory repertoires contained about 40% of the roughly 160 reported CMV TCRbeta sequences. Suggested: most of the CMV-linked TCR signature lies in CD4+ memory cells.

Authors' data handling: After removing out-of-frame reads, 2 million to 2.5 million distinct TCRbeta sequences remained. The repertoire was sequenced with immunoSEQ multiplex PCR; TCRdb's copy has only in-frame clones and lacks some. Clone size and V and J calls were adopted from that table, with D and trimming inferred from the DNA. The table includes approximately 61,000 clones, approximately 85% detected once. The sort gate was single viable CD3+CD4+CD8-CD45RO+ cells for memory CD4+ T cells. Germline V gene data show CDR1 as SNHLY and CDR2 as FYNNEI. CDR3 length equals 12 residues. V was clipped by 8 bases and J by 4 bases, with 11 bases between them. About this clone itself: The antigen is undetermined.

V is TRBV2 and J is TRBJ1-2; the D gene is possibly TRBD1 (5 bases). The material sequenced was memory CD4+ T cells from blood. The sequence derives from an adult in good health and CMV-seronegative. The CDR3 sequence is CASSRGIYGYTF. The CDR3 coding sequence is TGTGCCAGCTCCCGGGGCATCTATGGCTACACCTTC.